Presented here are 12 T cell receptor beta chains from one specimen sequenced in a study of blood T cell repertoires in COVID-19 (dated by TCRdb to about 2020). Receptor libraries were prepared by the immunoSEQ multiplex PCR assay. Drawn from immuneACCESS, this table holds only the in-frame rearrangements with V and J called that TCRdb kept. Clones are partly lost; checked studies trace under half to an unresolved V gene and leave the rest unexplained. This sample holds more than 80,000 clones; roughly four fifths were observed only once. The ten largest clonotypes hold about 6.3% of the sample. Sequencing used peripheral blood. These receptors all stem from a man older than 75 with COVID-19, enrolled during active disease.

The chain employs TRBV4-1 and TRBJ1-2; 7 bases are shared with TRBD1. Germline CDR1 MGHRA, CDR2 YSYEKL. V was pared by 0 bases and J by 7 bases, with 5 bases of the junction left unmatched. This CDR3 is 14 amino acids long. The CDR3 spells CASSQDRGMGGYTF. In DNA form, the CDR3 reads TGCGCCAGCAGCCAAGACAGGGGGATGGGTGGCTACACCTTC.

V is TRBV7-9 and J is TRBJ1-6; D might be TRBD1 (6 bases). The V end lost 5 bases, the J end lost 7 bases, and 18 bases lay between the germline ends. The CDR3 is made up of 16 amino acids. Per germline, CDR1 SEHNR and CDR2 FQNEAQ (reference sequence). The CDR3 DNA sequence: TGTGCCAGCAGCCCTGTGCAGGGGCTAAGAAATTCACCCCTCCACTTT. Protein sequence: CASSPVQGLRNSPLHF.

The genes are TRBV5-1 and TRBJ2-2; TRBD2 aligns across 10 bases. The CDR3 has 15 residues. Germline lookup yields CDR1 SGHRS and CDR2 YFSETQ. J was trimmed by 4 bases and V by 4 bases; bases with no gene match: 4. The CDR3 bases are TGCGCCAGCAGCCTTTCTAGCGGGGGCACCGGGGAGCTGTTTTTT. This translates into CASSLSSGGTGELFF.

The rearrangement uses TRBV7-2 and TRBJ2-3, with 8 bases identical to TRBD2. The length of the CDR3 is 18 residues. Germline loops: CDR1 SGHTA, CDR2 FQGNSA. Trimming took 5 bases from V and 0 from J; bases not matched to a gene: 13. The CDR3 spells CASSRRSAAGASTDTQYF. The CDR3 region has the DNA TGTGCCAGCAGCCGGCGGTCGGCAGCGGGGGCTAGCACAGATACGCAGTATTTT. The full variable domain, its missing parts supplied by reference TRBV7-2 and TRBJ2-3, is GAGVSQSPSNKVTEKGKDVELRCDPISGHTALYWYRQSLGQGLEFLIYFQGNSAPDKSGLPSDRFSAERTGGSVSTLTIQRTQQEDSAVYLCASSRRSAAGASTDTQYFGPGTRLTVL.

The chain employs TRBV7-9 and TRBJ2-3, with TRBD2 matching 7 bases. The CDR3 runs 13 residues. Per the germline V gene, CDR1 is SEHNR and CDR2 is FQNEAQ (reference sequence). The CDR3 sequence is CWERDLYTDTQYF. CDR3 bases: TGTTGGGAGCGGGACCTTTACACAGATACGCAGTATTTT.

This chain links TRBV7-2 with TRBJ1-2; TRBD1 is a possible D gene (5 bases). The CDR3 has 15 residues. The germline CDR1 and CDR2 sequences are SGHTA and FQGNSA. V lost 4 bases and J 1 base, leaving 13 bases between the germline ends. CDR3 sequence reads: CASSYISQVNYGYTF. CDR3 bases: TGTGCCAGCAGCTATATTTCACAGGTTAACTATGGCTACACCTTC.

The gene calls are TRBV3-1 (or the pseudogene TRBV3-2) and TRBJ1-1, with TRBD1 matching 9 bases. Germline V CDR1 and CDR2: LGHDT, YNNKEL (reference sequence). J was trimmed by 3 bases and V by 1 base; bases with no gene match: 18. The CDR3 length is 20 residues. The CDR3 sequence: CASSQGEGQGISQGDTEAFF. As DNA, the CDR3 is TGTGCCAGCAGCCAAGGGGAGGGACAGGGTATTTCTCAAGGGGACACTGAAGCTTTCTTT.

The CDR3 nucleotides are TGCAGCGTTGACCTTGGACAGGGTTGGACTGAAGCTTTCTTT. It specifies CSVDLGQGWTEAFF. This chain uses TRBV29-1 with TRBJ1-1; 8 nucleotides agree with TRBD1. This CDR3 region has 14 residues. The germline CDR1 and CDR2 sequences are SQVTM and ANQGSEA. The V segment lost 3 bases and the J segment 5 bases; nucleotides outside the gene matches: 8. Based on the CDR3 plus reference TRBV29-1 and TRBJ1-1, the full variable domain is SAVISQKPSRDICQRGTSLTIQCQVDSQVTMMFWYRQQPGQSLTLIATANQGSEATYESGFVIDKFPISRPNLTFSTLTVSNMSPEDSSIYLCSVDLGQGWTEAFFGQGTRLTVV.

The chain employs TRBV28 and TRBJ2-3; TRBD1 matches at 10 bases. Germline V CDR1 and CDR2: MDHEN, SYDVKM. CDR3 length: 13 residues. Trimming cost V 6 bases and J 4 bases; bases outside gene matches: 1. CDR3 bases: TGTGCCAGCAGGACAGGGGGCGCAGATACGCAGTATTTT. This translates into CASRTGGADTQYF. The whole variable domain, filled in from reference TRBV28 and TRBJ2-3, reads DVKVTQSSRYLVKRTGEKVFLECVQDMDHENMFWYRQDPGLGLRLIYFSYDVKMKEKGDIPEGYSVSREKKERFSLILESASTNQTSMYLCASRTGGADTQYFGPGTRLTVL.

CDR3 nucleotides: TGTGCCAGCAGCCAAGATTCGCAAAGGAGGGACACCGGGGAGCTGTTTTTT. Its translation: CASSQDSQRRDTGELFF. This chain uses TRBV4-2 with TRBJ2-2; a possible D gene is TRBD2 (6 bases). Germline V CDR1 and CDR2: LGHNA, YNFKEQ. The CDR3 is 17 amino acids. Trimming removed 0 bases at V and 3 bases at J, with 14 bases between.

The chain uses TRBV18 and TRBJ2-3; TRBD1 agrees at 9 bases. Germline CDR1 is KGHSH and CDR2 is LQKENI. The V and J ends lost 4 bases and 5 bases, in that order; junction bases with no gene match: 4. This CDR3 is built from 14 residues. CDR3 protein: CASSLGQGVDTQYF. In DNA form, the CDR3 reads TGTGCCAGCTCACTGGGACAGGGTGTAGATACGCAGTATTTT. Filled out from reference TRBV18 and TRBJ2-3, the complete variable domain reads NAGVMQNPRHLVRRRGQEARLRCSPMKGHSHVYWYRQLPEEGLKFMVYLQKENIIDESGMPKERFSAEFPKEGPSILRIQQVVRGDSAAYFCASSLGQGVDTQYFGPGTRLTVL.

The V gene is TRBV10-3, the J gene TRBJ1-2; 8 nucleotides line up with TRBD1. The CDR3 is 12 amino acids. The V segment lost 7 bases and the J segment 5 bases; nucleotides outside the gene matches: 3. Germline V gene data show CDR1 as ENHRY and CDR2 as SYGVKD. For the CDR3, the DNA is TGTGCCATCACCGACAGGGGTTATGGCTACACCTTC. Amino acid sequence: CAITDRGYGYTF.